The present T cell receptor beta chain was sequenced within a study of T cells after yellow fever vaccination (dated by TCRdb to about 2019). Regarding the research as a whole: The SMART-Seq v4 Ultra Low Input RNA kit was used to prepare libraries from fractions with low cell numbers. To follow T-cell clones before and after primary and booster YFV17D yellow fever vaccination, bulk TCR alpha and beta repertoires were sequenced over time. Two healthy male donors, one aged 18 to 30 and one aged 30 to 40 years, made up the cohort. Blood samples were taken at several timepoints before and after primary and secondary immunization, and bulk PBMC replicates and cell subsets were isolated.

Points the paper makes about the study in general: A small share of clonotypes was detected in both CD4 and CD8 compartments, with the overlap likely arising from convergent recombination. Computational filtering was needed because FACS-sorted repertoires could contain abundant contaminating clonotypes from the bulk population. The study included only two donors, which limits how far the findings can be generalized. The secondary T-cell response was found to be weaker but faster than the primary response, with a peak reached on day 5 rather than on day 15. Most clones expanded after primary vaccination were re-detected after the booster (approximately 96% of CD4 and roughly 87% of CD8), suggesting broad memory maintenance.

The sample's treatment or condition label, decoded: live attenuated yellow fever vaccine strain. At each blood-draw timepoint, two biological replicates of bulk PBMCs were collected. PBMCs were isolated from peripheral blood using a standard Ficoll-Paque protocol. RNA was extracted with TriZol from bulk PBMCs, CD4 and CD8 fractions, and dextramer-positive and dextramer-negative fractions. TCRdb names Illumina NovaSeq 6000 as the instrument used. TCR cDNA was synthesized by 5'RACE template switching, through which a universal primer site and unique molecular identifiers were introduced. cDNA synthesis was primed from both the TCR alpha and TCR beta constant segments. Library amplification involved two PCR steps, and the second step added sample barcodes and sequencing adapters. Sequencing of libraries was done on Illumina HiSeq 2500 (2x100 bp) or NovaSeq (2x150 bp). The study's own analysis went as follows. Reads were demultiplexed and collapsed into UMI consensus sequences with MIGEC, and V(D)J alignment was performed with MiXCR. Using edgeR on replicate PBMC samples, clonotypes were called vaccine-responding if FDR was below 0.01 and the log2 fold change was above 5 up to day 15. Each bulk clonotype was labeled CD4 or CD8 based on which sequenced repertoire, CD4 or CD8, contained the clonotype at higher abundance. TCRdb trimmed public reads at Q25 via fastp, called clones via MiXCR and kept in-frame beta chains. Each CDR3 protein appears once, grouped with its most common genes and DNA. Here the V and J calls rest on TCRdb's processing, not on the authors' analysis. For this sample there are approximately 240,000 distinct CDR3 sequences; 3.6% appear just once. The top ten constitute around 19% of the sample.

The CDR3, cysteine through phenylalanine, is 12 amino acids long. The read is trimmed to its CDR3 DNA, 36 bases read in frame from base 1. CDR1 SGHNT and CDR2 YYREEE are derived from the germline V gene (reference sequence). V is shortened by 4 bases, J by 8 bases, and the region joining them spans 12 bases. This clonotype occurred many times. The specificity of this receptor is unknown. Nothing much larger sits one base from this clone, and base qualities are not available. The chain links TRBV5-4 with TRBJ1-1; no D segment can be confidently identified. This TCR derives from a man aged 18-30 years who received the YFV17D yellow fever vaccine. The sample consisted of PBMCs, taken 15 days after the yellow fever booster vaccination. In nucleotide form, the sequence is TGTGCCAGCAGCATTGACGGACGGGAAGCTTTCTTT. It is translated as CASSIDGREAFF.